A single sample is the source of the 24 T cell receptor beta chains below, sequenced in a study of blood T cell repertoires in COVID-19. Here immunoSEQ multiplex PCR was the method, and the copy in TCRdb shows in-frame clones only, minus some. Of fewer than 250,000 clones listed, approximately 91% are singletons. Sequencing was carried out using peripheral blood. The receptors here all came from a man aged 30-40 years with COVID-19, enrolled during active disease.

This chain joins TRBV5-1 and TRBJ1-2, with D tentatively TRBD1 (6 bases). With 0 bases removed from V and 4 bases from J, the gap between germline ends came to 13 bases. This CDR3 spans 15 amino acids. From germline, CDR1 is SGHRS and CDR2 YFSETQ. CDR3 residues: CASSLEGGGIYGYTF. The CDR3 nucleotides read TGCGCCAGCAGCTTGGAAGGGGGAGGGATCTATGGCTACACCTTC.

This rearrangement joins TRBV19 to TRBJ2-7; 10 bases fit TRBD2. V shed 6 bases, J shed 5 bases, and the junction held 4 bases outside the gene matches. Germline-derived CDR1 and CDR2 are LNHDA and SQIVND (reference sequence). This CDR3 region has 13 residues. The CDR3 loop reads CASRTGTSDEQYF. Written as DNA, the CDR3 is TGTGCCAGTAGAACCGGGACTAGCGACGAGCAGTACTTC.

The chain recombines TRBV11-2 with TRBJ1-1; tentative D call: TRBD1 (5 bases). The CDR3 is 12 amino acids. Germline V gives CDR1 SGHAT, CDR2 FQNNGV. The V gene lost 5 bases and the J gene lost 7 bases, with 11 bases spanning the gap. The CDR3 is CASSPTGYEAFF. CDR3 DNA sequence: TGTGCCAGCAGCCCAACAGGATATGAAGCTTTCTTT.

The gene calls are TRBV10-2 and TRBJ2-7; 7 nucleotides agree with TRBD1. Germline CDR1 reads WSHSY; CDR2 reads SAAADI. This CDR3 spans 13 amino acids. V shed 1 base and J 10 bases; nucleotides not matched to a gene: 7. The chain's CDR3 is CASSELSGTEQYF. DNA for the CDR3: TGCGCCAGCAGTGAGTTGAGTGGGACAGAACAGTACTTC.

V usage is TRBV2 and J usage is TRBJ1-4; D call uncertain. The CDR3 covers 13 residues. Germline values: CDR1 SNHLY, CDR2 FYNNEI. The germline V and J ends were trimmed by 2 bases and 4 bases, with 5 bases remaining between them. CDR3: CASSERFNEKLFF. CDR3 nucleotide sequence: TGTGCCAGCAGTGAACGGTTTAATGAAAAACTGTTTTTT.

The rearrangement links TRBV4-1 to TRBJ1-2; 7 positions agree with TRBD1. Per germline, CDR1 MGHRA and CDR2 YSYEKL. The CDR3 spans 16 residues. Germline trimming cut 0 bases from V and 8 bases from J; bases unmatched to any gene: 12. CDR3 nucleotide sequence: TGCGCCAGCAGCCAAGAGAGGGGGACAGCCCGGGGGGGCTACACCTTC. It is translated as CASSQERGTARGGYTF.

V usage is TRBV6-5 and J usage is TRBJ1-3, with D uncertain. Trimming took 2 bases from V and 2 from J, leaving 7 bases between them. The CDR3 length is 14 residues. Germline V gene data show CDR1 as MNHEY and CDR2 as SVGAGI. As DNA, the CDR3 is TGTGCCAGCAGTTACAAGGGAGCTGGAAACACCATATATTTT. This codes for CASSYKGAGNTIYF.

The chain joins TRBV7-2 to TRBJ1-1, with 7 bases identical to TRBD1. From germline, CDR1 is SGHTA and CDR2 FQGNSA. CDR3 length: 15 residues. V lost 3 bases and J lost 5; bases outside the gene matches: 9. CDR3: CASSLGLGTDTEAFF. CDR3 coding DNA: TGTGCCAGCAGCTTGGGGCTAGGGACAGATACTGAAGCTTTCTTT.

This clone was observed a single time. The V gene is TRBV28, the J gene TRBJ2-3; 8 bases are a match to TRBD2. Germline values: CDR1 MDHEN, CDR2 SYDVKM. The V and J ends lost 11 bases and 0 bases, in that order; junction bases with no gene match: 13. This CDR3 spans 16 amino acids. CDR3 residues: CAAGGGAGGSTDTQYF. The CDR3 region has the DNA TGTGCCGCCGGTGGAGGGGCGGGGGGTAGCACAGATACGCAGTATTTT.

This clone showed up just once. This rearrangement joins TRBV3-1 (or the pseudogene TRBV3-2) to TRBJ1-6; TRBD1 matches at 9 bases. The CDR3 spans 18 residues. The germline CDR1 and CDR2 sequences are LGHDT and YNNKEL (reference sequence). V was pared by 0 bases and J by 5 bases, with 8 bases of the junction left unmatched. The CDR3 coding sequence is TGTGCCAGCAGCCAAGATATCTACAGGGGGCGGGATAATTCACCCCTCCACTTT. Translation gives CASSQDIYRGRDNSPLHF.

J is TRBJ1-4 and V is TRBV28, with 7 positions matching TRBD1. CDR3 length: 15 residues. Germline V gene sequence: CDR1 MDHEN, CDR2 SYDVKM. V was pared by 5 bases and J by 8 bases, with 11 bases of the junction left unmatched. The CDR3 nucleotides read TGTGCCAGCAGTAGCGCAGACAGGGCAGTGGAAAAACTGTTTTTT. The encoded protein is CASSSADRAVEKLFF. Supplemented by reference TRBV28 and TRBJ1-4, the full variable domain reads DVKVTQSSRYLVKRTGEKVFLECVQDMDHENMFWYRQDPGLGLRLIYFSYDVKMKEKGDIPEGYSVSREKKERFSLILESASTNQTSMYLCASSSADRAVEKLFFGSGTQLSVL.

The chain employs TRBV29-1 and TRBJ1-2; D possibly corresponds to TRBD1 (6 bases). This CDR3 region has 14 residues. V lost 8 bases and J lost 2, with 18 bases in between. Per germline, CDR1 SQVTM and CDR2 ANQGSEA. The CDR3 loop is CSLLQGRINYGYTF. DNA of the CDR3: TGCAGCCTCCTACAGGGAAGGATAAACTATGGCTACACCTTC.

The table lists this clone with a count of one. The V and J genes are TRBV7-2 and TRBJ1-6; 9 nucleotides line up with TRBD1. CDR1 SGHTA and CDR2 FQGNSA come from the germline V gene. The CDR3 loop spans 13 amino acids. Trimming took 5 bases from V and 9 from J; bases not matched to a gene: 2. CDR3 region: CASSQDRGSPLHF. The CDR3 DNA follows: TGTGCCAGCAGCCAGGACAGGGGTTCACCCCTCCACTTT. Full variable domain (rest looked up from reference TRBV7-2 and TRBJ1-6): GAGVSQSPSNKVTEKGKDVELRCDPISGHTALYWYRQSLGQGLEFLIYFQGNSAPDKSGLPSDRFSAERTGGSVSTLTIQRTQQEDSAVYLCASSQDRGSPLHFGNGTRLTVT.

The chain is built from TRBV5-1 and TRBJ1-4, with 10 nucleotides matching TRBD1. Germline loops: CDR1 SGHRS, CDR2 YFSETQ. The CDR3 is 17 amino acids. The V segment lost 4 bases and the J segment 2 bases; nucleotides outside the gene matches: 8. DNA of the CDR3: TGCGCCAGCAGCCGGGGACAGGGGAGTATTACTAATGAAAAACTGTTTTTT. Its protein is CASSRGQGSITNEKLFF.

This clone was seen once. V gene TRBV18 combines with J gene TRBJ1-1; D perhaps matches TRBD1 (5 bases). Trimming stripped 8 bases from V and 0 bases from J, with 13 bases between. The CDR3 length is 14 residues. CDR1 and CDR2 from the germline V gene are KGHSH and LQKENI. The CDR3 here is CASRGPGMNTEAFF. CDR3 nucleotide sequence: TGTGCCAGCAGAGGACCAGGGATGAACACTGAAGCTTTCTTT.

This chain uses TRBV19 with TRBJ2-7; TRBD1 agrees at 7 bases. This CDR3 spans 16 amino acids. Germline CDR1 and CDR2: LNHDA and SQIVND (reference sequence). The V segment lost 1 base and the J segment 5 bases; nucleotides outside the gene matches: 11. This CDR3 reads CASSIGPGQSGDEQYF. The CDR3 region has the DNA TGTGCCAGTAGTATAGGCCCGGGACAGTCTGGAGACGAGCAGTACTTC.

The chain has TRBV9 and TRBJ2-2, with D tentatively TRBD1 (7 bases). V was clipped by 2 bases and J by 5 bases, with 13 bases between them. The CDR3 is 15 residues long. Germline CDR1 SGDLS, CDR2 YYNGEE. In nucleotides, the CDR3 is TGTGCCAGCAGCGTCCAGGGGGGATGGACCGGGGAGCTGTTTTTT. It yields the protein CASSVQGGWTGELFF.

The V gene is TRBV28, the J gene TRBJ2-4; 9 bases are shared with TRBD1. The V gene end was trimmed by 3 bases and the J gene end by 2 bases; junction bases not matched to a gene: 8. Germline assignment: CDR1 MDHEN and CDR2 SYDVKM. The CDR3 consists of 17 residues. The CDR3 loop reads CASSFRLGQGSKNIQYF. The CDR3 region has the DNA TGTGCCAGCAGTTTTAGATTGGGACAGGGATCCAAAAACATTCAGTACTTC.

The V and J genes are TRBV3-1 (or the pseudogene TRBV3-2) and TRBJ2-2, with TRBD2 identical over 14 bases. The V gene's germline CDR1 is LGHDT and CDR2 YNNKEL (reference sequence). V lost 1 base and J lost 3; bases outside the gene matches: 4. The CDR3 is 18 residues long. The CDR3 loop reads CASSQGLAGGLDTGELFF. The DNA of the CDR3 is TGTGCCAGCAGCCAAGGACTAGCGGGGGGGCTGGACACCGGGGAGCTGTTTTTT.

The chain employs TRBV3-1 (or the pseudogene TRBV3-2) and TRBJ2-7, with 8 bases lining up with TRBD1. Trimming at V came to 5 bases and at J to 4 bases, leaving 7 bases not matched to a gene. The CDR3 length is 14 residues. The germline V gene has CDR1 LGHDT and CDR2 YNNKEL (reference sequence). CDR3 in amino acids: CASSYRQGTYEQYF. CDR3 nucleotides: TGTGCCAGCAGCTACAGACAGGGGACTTACGAGCAGTACTTC.

The rearrangement uses TRBV2 and TRBJ2-3; 7 nucleotides align to TRBD2. Trimming took 4 bases from V and 0 from J; bases not matched to a gene: 7. CDR3 length: 16 residues. The germline CDR1 and CDR2 sequences are SNHLY and FYNNEI. DNA of the CDR3: TGTGCCAGCAGTGTTTTCGGCGGGGGTAGCACAGATACGCAGTATTTT. Amino acid sequence: CASSVFGGGSTDTQYF. Supplemented by reference TRBV2 and TRBJ2-3, the full variable domain reads EPEVTQTPSHQVTQMGQEVILRCVPISNHLYFYWYRQILGQKVEFLVSFYNNEISEKSEIFDDQFSVERPDGSNFTLKIRSTKLEDSAMYFCASSVFGGGSTDTQYFGPGTRLTVL.

V gene TRBV6-1 combines with J gene TRBJ2-5; perhaps TRBD2 as D (5 bases). The CDR3 is 15 residues long. Deletions cut 3 bases from V and 5 bases from J, with 16 bases between. Looked up from germline, CDR1 is MNHNS and CDR2 is SASEGT. For the CDR3, the DNA is TGTGCCAGCAGTGAGCAACTAACGGGGAGCGAGACCCAGTACTTC. Protein product: CASSEQLTGSETQYF.

This clone was seen more than once but under ten times. The V call is TRBV14, the J call TRBJ2-3; 8 nucleotides match TRBD2. J gave up 7 bases and V 5 bases, and 8 bases lay outside the gene matches. The CDR3 spans 14 residues. Germline lookup yields CDR1 SGHDN and CDR2 FVKESK. CDR3 sequence reads: CASSTPGTRNTQYF. CDR3 DNA sequence: TGTGCCAGCAGCACCCCGGGGACTAGGAATACGCAGTATTTT.

CDR3 loop: CASSQATGRKEWGGNQPQHF. CDR3 nucleotides: TGCGCCAGCAGTCAGGCAACGGGACGTAAAGAGTGGGGGGGCAATCAGCCCCAGCATTTT. This sequence joins TRBV23-1 and TRBJ1-5, with TRBD1 as a possible D gene (5 bases). TRBV23-1 is assigned to the ORF class and has an uncertain function. This CDR3 contains 20 residues. Trimming removed 3 bases at V and 2 bases at J, with 26 bases between.